Shown below are 21 T cell receptor beta chains from a single sample sequenced in a study of naive and memory T cell subsets. Two oligonucleotides, mixed equimolar, formed the beta constant-region primer covering TRBC1 and TRBC2. Nested alpha and beta constant-region primers with the SP2 primer drove four PCR rounds on ligated cDNA. TCRdb reprocessed the UMI-ligation and nested PCR reads via MiXCR and lists one record per CDR3 protein. Of tens of thousands of distinct CDR3 sequences listed, over 8.5% are singletons. What was sequenced was naive CD8+ T cells from blood. These receptors were taken from a human donor in good health.

At least ten counts were recorded for this clonotype. The chain combines TRBV15 with TRBJ1-3; perhaps TRBD1 as D (6 bases). The CDR3 sequence is 14 residues long. V was clipped by 2 bases and J by 4 bases, with 9 bases between them. Germline CDR1 reads LNHNV; CDR2 reads YYDKDF (reference sequence). The CDR3 spells CATSRTGSGNTIYF. The CDR3 region has the DNA TGTGCCACCAGCAGAACAGGGTCAGGAAACACCATATATTTT.

There are many counts of this clonotype. J is TRBJ2-7 and V is TRBV12-5; the D is unclear. There are 9 residues in the CDR3. The germline V gene encodes CDR1 LGHNT and CDR2 FRNRAP. The CDR3 region has the DNA TGTCCGCTGAGAGACGAGCAGTACTTC. This encodes CPLRDEQYF.

This clonotype appeared many times. The rearrangement uses TRBV5-6 and TRBJ2-3; D is ambiguous. Trimming took 0 bases from V and 4 from J, leaving 3 bases between them. CDR3 length: 12 amino acids. Germline values: CDR1 SGHDT, CDR2 YYEEEE. CDR3 protein: CASSLGADTQYF. CDR3 nucleotide sequence: TGTGCCAGCAGCTTGGGCGCAGATACGCAGTATTTT. Complete variable domain (other parts from reference TRBV5-6 and TRBJ2-3): DAGVTQSPTHLIKTRGQQVTLRCSPKSGHDTVSWYQQALGQGPQFIFQYYEEEERQRGNFPDRFSGHQFPNYSSELNVNALLLGDSALYLCASSLGADTQYFGPGTRLTVL.

The gene calls are TRBV5-4 and TRBJ2-7; D unresolved. This CDR3 spans 12 amino acids. V dropped 4 bases and J dropped 1 base, with 6 bases sitting between them. The V gene's germline CDR1 is SGHNT and CDR2 YYREEE (reference sequence). CDR3 sequence (DNA): TGTGCCAGCAGCGGGGAATCCTACGAGCAGTACTTC. As protein: CASSGESYEQYF.

Comment on this clonotype: This may be a read error, as it is one base from a much larger clone. DNA of the CDR3: TGCAGCGTTGTTCGGACAGGGCACTTTGGCTACACCTTC. Translation: CSVVRTGHFGYTF. The V and J genes are TRBV29-1 and TRBJ1-2; TRBD1 matches 8 bases. The V segment lost 4 bases and the J segment 7 bases; nucleotides outside the gene matches: 8. This CDR3 is 13 amino acids long. Germline V gene sequence: CDR1 SQVTM, CDR2 ANQGSEA. Based on the CDR3 plus reference TRBV29-1 and TRBJ1-2, the full variable domain is SAVISQKPSRDICQRGTSLTIQCQVDSQVTMMFWYRQQPGQSLTLIATANQGSEATYESGFVIDKFPISRPNLTFSTLTVSNMSPEDSSIYLCSVVRTGHFGYTFGSGTRLTVV.

The chain has TRBV13 and TRBJ2-1; 10 bases agree with TRBD2. The CDR3 runs 15 residues. The V gene end was trimmed by 3 bases and the J gene end by 5 bases; junction bases not matched to a gene: 4. Germline V gene lookup returns CDR1 PRHDT and CDR2 FYEKMQ (reference sequence). The CDR3 sequence is CASSFLAGENNEQFF. In nucleotides, the CDR3 is TGTGCCAGCAGCTTTCTAGCGGGAGAAAACAATGAGCAGTTCTTC.

This clonotype was recorded many times. The chain couples TRBV3-1 to TRBJ2-7; D is perhaps TRBD2 (6 bases). The V gene lost 5 bases and the J gene lost 2 bases, with 16 bases spanning the gap. CDR3 length: 15 residues. Germline V gene data show CDR1 as LGHDT and CDR2 as YNNKEL (reference sequence). The DNA of the CDR3 is TGTGCCAGCAGCTCACCGAGGGAGCGGGCCTACGAGCAGTACTTC. This encodes CASSSPRERAYEQYF.

V gene TRBV6-2 or TRBV6-3 combines with J gene TRBJ2-1; D is undetermined. Germline V gene data show CDR1 as MNHEY and CDR2 as SVGEGT. CDR3 length: 15 amino acids. V gave up 6 bases and J gave up 2 bases, with 14 bases separating them. The CDR3 protein is CASSYRPVAYNEQFF. CDR3 in DNA: TGTGCCAGCAGCTATCGTCCGGTGGCCTACAATGAGCAGTTCTTC.

This clonotype occurred many times. The V and J genes are TRBV27 and TRBJ1-5; perhaps TRBD1 as D (5 bases). V dropped 6 bases and J dropped 1 base, with 13 bases sitting between them. The CDR3 runs 15 residues. Germline V lookup: CDR1 MNHEY, CDR2 SMNVEV (reference sequence). CDR3 DNA: TGTGCCAGCAGGCCGCAGGGTAGAAGCAATCAGCCCCAGCATTTT. This gives the protein CASRPQGRSNQPQHF.

This clonotype has ten or more counts. V and J are TRBV12-3 or TRBV12-4 and TRBJ2-1, with D maybe TRBD2 (5 bases). This CDR3 region has 11 residues. The V gene lost 5 bases and the J gene lost 12 bases, with 11 bases spanning the gap. In nucleotides, the CDR3 is TGTGCCAGCAGTCCCGGGGTAACGCAGTTCTTC. It specifies CASSPGVTQFF.

This chain joins TRBV13 and TRBJ2-7; 9 bases map to TRBD1. In germline, CDR1 is PRHDT, CDR2 FYEKMQ (reference sequence). Trimming removed 3 bases from V and 0 bases from J; junction bases left unmatched: 3. The CDR3 runs to 15 residues. CDR3 in DNA: TGTGCCAGCAGCTTCCGGGACAGGGACTCCTACGAGCAGTACTTC. Translated, it gives CASSFRDRDSYEQYF.

The chain combines TRBV15 with TRBJ2-3; TRBD2 matches 9 bases. CDR1 is LNHNV and CDR2 is YYDKDF in the germline V gene (reference sequence). The junction had 9 bases not matched to a gene; V was cut back by 10 bases and J by 1 base. The CDR3 has 15 amino acids. CDR3 DNA: TGTGCCATCATAGCGGGAGAGGTTGGCACAGATACGCAGTATTTT. This sequence encodes CAIIAGEVGTDTQYF.

This clonotype was counted at least ten times. The rearrangement uses TRBV29-1 and TRBJ1-2; D is ambiguous. Germline V gene lookup returns CDR1 SQVTM and CDR2 ANQGSEA. The CDR3 has 11 residues. Trimming stripped 2 bases from V and 8 bases from J, with 9 bases between. The CDR3 region is CSVELREGYTF. In nucleotides, the CDR3 is TGCAGCGTTGAATTGCGGGAGGGCTACACCTTC.

This clonotype was seen many times. The rearrangement links TRBV2 to TRBJ2-1, with 7 positions matching TRBD1. Per germline, CDR1 SNHLY and CDR2 FYNNEI. Trimming at V came to 5 bases and at J to 2 bases, leaving 6 bases not matched to a gene. The CDR3 contains 15 residues. The CDR3 sequence: CASSLDRDPYNEQFF. The CDR3 DNA reads TGTGCCAGCAGTTTAGACAGGGACCCCTACAATGAGCAGTTCTTC.

In its sample, this clonotype was seen a few times. This chain connects TRBV7-9 to TRBJ2-1; no clear D gene. The germline gives CDR1 SEHNR, CDR2 FQNEAQ (reference sequence). The CDR3 loop spans 11 amino acids. The V gene lost 2 bases and the J gene lost 7 bases, with 3 bases spanning the gap. The CDR3 loop is CASSLINEQFF. CDR3 DNA sequence: TGTGCCAGCAGCTTAATAAATGAGCAGTTCTTC.

CDR3 residues: CARERLGDEQFF. CDR3 DNA: TGTGCCAGGGAGCGACTGGGGGATGAGCAGTTCTTC. This chain links TRBV7-9 with TRBJ2-1; tentatively, D is TRBD1 or TRBD2 (5 bases each). The CDR3 has 12 residues. Looked up from germline, CDR1 is SEHNR and CDR2 is FQNEAQ (reference sequence). Trimming stripped 9 bases from V and 8 bases from J, with 14 bases between.

This clonotype was seen ten or more times. The chain combines TRBV10-3 with TRBJ1-5; maybe TRBD1 (6 bases). Trimming stripped 6 bases from V and 7 bases from J, with 13 bases between. Germline values: CDR1 ENHRY, CDR2 SYGVKD. The CDR3 has 13 amino acids. CDR3 region: CAIRRGLGQPQHF. Written as DNA, the CDR3 is TGTGCCATCAGAAGGGGGTTAGGACAGCCCCAGCATTTT.

Remarks on this clonotype: This could be a read error, since a much larger clone is one nucleotide away. The J gene is TRBJ2-2, the V gene TRBV7-9; D perhaps matches TRBD2 (5 bases). Germline V gene data show CDR1 as SEHNR and CDR2 as FQNEAQ (reference sequence). This CDR3 has 12 residues. The germline V and J ends were trimmed by 8 bases and 9 bases, with 13 bases remaining between them. The CDR3 protein is CASEGPTRELFF. CDR3 in DNA: TGTGCCAGCGAGGGTCCGACCAGGGAGCTGTTTTTT.

This clonotype was detected ten times or more. V is TRBV13 and J is TRBJ2-1; 7 nucleotides match TRBD1. The CDR3 has 16 residues. Losses at the gene ends were 5 bases for V and 0 bases for J; bases not matched to a gene: 7. Germline values: CDR1 PRHDT, CDR2 FYEKMQ (reference sequence). CDR3 nucleotides: TGTGCCAGCAGCCCCTGGGGGACAGCCTCCTACAATGAGCAGTTCTTC. Protein product: CASSPWGTASYNEQFF.

The chain combines TRBV4-1 with TRBJ2-7; tentative D call: TRBD2 (6 bases). The germline CDR1 and CDR2 sequences are MGHRA and YSYEKL. The CDR3 loop spans 15 amino acids. Trimming took off 4 bases at V and 6 bases at J, with 19 bases between the two ends. The CDR3 coding sequence is TGCGCCAGCAGCCTAAGCTACACCGGGGGTGTCGAGCAGTACTTC. Translating it yields CASSLSYTGGVEQYF.

This clonotype was counted between two and nine times. This sequence joins TRBV7-9 and TRBJ1-1, with 7 bases matching TRBD1. Germline V gene sequence: CDR1 SEHNR, CDR2 FQNEAQ (reference sequence). The CDR3 runs 14 residues. Trimming took 6 bases from V and 4 from J; bases not matched to a gene: 8. In nucleotides, the CDR3 is TGTGCCAGCAGGGGCCGGACAGGCTCCACTGAAGCTTTCTTT. It yields the protein CASRGRTGSTEAFF.